What follows are 18 T cell receptor beta chains derived from one specimen sequenced in a study of response to subunit inactivated influenza vaccine. TCRdb re-analysed the RT-PCR reads in MiXCR, keeping a single row per CDR3 protein. The sample lists around 480,000 distinct CDR3 sequences, roughly 9.8% occurring once. The sequenced sample was PBMCs from blood, obtained roughly 48 days after vaccination. The source is a man between 50 and 59 years old who received an inactivated influenza vaccine.

This clonotype turned up a few times. This sequence joins TRBV4-3 and TRBJ2-7; the match to TRBD2 covers 7 bases. Trimming at V came to 1 base and at J to 2 bases, leaving 8 bases not matched to a gene. Germline CDR1 LGHNA, CDR2 YSLEER. CDR3 length: 16 residues. The CDR3 region is CASSQAWVGLPYEQYF. CDR3 nucleotide sequence: TGCGCCAGCAGCCAAGCCTGGGTGGGACTACCCTACGAGCAGTACTTC.

CDR3 loop: CASSFRQGISEQYF. CDR3 DNA sequence: TGTGCCAGCAGTTTTAGACAGGGGATCAGCGAGCAGTACTTC. The chain combines TRBV12-3 or TRBV12-4 with TRBJ2-7; 8 nucleotides line up with TRBD1. With 3 bases clipped from V and 6 bases from J, the junction kept 7 bases outside the gene matches. CDR3 size: 14 residues.

With respect to this clonotype: A much larger clone differs by one base, so this may be a read error. As DNA, the CDR3 is TGTGCCAGCAGTGCCAACCCTCGAGGTACTGAAGCTTTCTTT. This translates into CASSANPRGTEAFF. The V gene is TRBV27, the J gene TRBJ1-1; D is uncertain. The germline CDR1 and CDR2 sequences are MNHEY and SMNVEV (reference sequence). The CDR3 sequence is 14 residues long. V dropped 5 bases and J dropped 5 bases, with 15 bases sitting between them.

The chain joins TRBV20-1 to TRBJ2-1; D perhaps matches TRBD2 (6 bases). Germline V CDR1 and CDR2: DFQATT, SNEGSKA (reference sequence). Trimming shortened V by 1 base and J by 4 bases, and 14 bases separated the two germline ends. The CDR3 has 15 residues. This CDR3 is CSARVVLADYNEQFF. CDR3 DNA sequence: TGCAGTGCTAGAGTCGTTTTAGCGGATTACAATGAGCAGTTCTTC.

The rearrangement joins TRBV6-2 or TRBV6-3 to TRBJ2-3; a possible D gene is TRBD2 (5 bases). Trimming shortened V by 5 bases and J by 8 bases, and 11 bases separated the two germline ends. The CDR3 loop spans 12 amino acids. Germline V gene data show CDR1 as MNHEY and CDR2 as SVGEGT. CDR3 in amino acids: CASSHPGGTQYF. In DNA form, the CDR3 reads TGTGCCAGCAGTCATCCTGGAGGTACGCAGTATTTT.

This clonotype was observed a few times. The V and J genes are TRBV5-1 and TRBJ1-1; D unresolved. Trimming took 2 bases from V and 1 from J, leaving 9 bases between them. CDR1 SGHRS and CDR2 YFSETQ come from the germline V gene. The CDR3 covers 14 residues. The CDR3: CASSFSTENTEAFF. In DNA form, the CDR3 reads TGCGCCAGCAGCTTTAGCACAGAGAACACTGAAGCTTTCTTT.

In its sample, this clonotype was seen many times. The chain couples TRBV10-3 to TRBJ2-1; TRBD1 matches at 9 bases. Germline CDR1 and CDR2: ENHRY and SYGVKD. The V segment lost 5 bases and the J segment 1 base; nucleotides outside the gene matches: 3. This CDR3 region has 15 residues. The CDR3 region is CAISTGQGSYNEQFF. Written as DNA, the CDR3 is TGTGCCATCAGTACGGGACAGGGATCCTACAATGAGCAGTTCTTC.

Within the sample, this clonotype is large. V and J are TRBV29-1 and TRBJ2-1; perhaps D is TRBD1 or TRBD2 (5 bases each). The CDR3 contains 14 residues. The V end was cut by 8 bases, the J end by 3 bases, with 17 bases between. Germline V gene sequence: CDR1 SQVTM, CDR2 ANQGSEA. This CDR3 reads CSSEGLGDYNEQFF. DNA of the CDR3: TGCAGCTCTGAGGGGCTAGGTGACTACAATGAGCAGTTCTTC.

This rearrangement joins TRBV5-5 to TRBJ2-7, with D perhaps TRBD1 or TRBD2 (6 bases each). Germline V gene data show CDR1 as SGHKS and CDR2 as YYEKEE (reference sequence). Trimming removed 1 base from V and 2 bases from J, with 19 bases in between. The CDR3 has 17 amino acids. Here the CDR3 DNA reads TGTGCCAGCAGCTTGCCCGAGTACCAGGGGACTCCCTACGAGCAGTACTTC. Translation: CASSLPEYQGTPYEQYF.

In its sample, this clonotype was seen a few times. The V call is TRBV7-2, the J call TRBJ2-1, with 9 positions matching TRBD1. Germline CDR1 SGHTA, CDR2 FQGNSA. This CDR3 comprises 13 residues. Germline trimming cut 4 bases from V and 9 bases from J; bases unmatched to any gene: 4. The CDR3 nucleotides read TGTGCCAGCAGCTACAGGGGGCGAAGTGAGCAGTTCTTC. It yields the protein CASSYRGRSEQFF.

The rearrangement links TRBV20-1 to TRBJ1-1; TRBD1 is a possible D gene (6 bases). The CDR3 extends over 12 amino acids. CDR1 and CDR2 from the germline V gene are DFQATT and SNEGSKA (reference sequence). Here the CDR3 DNA reads TGCAACACGGACAGAAAGAACACTGAAGCTTTCTTT. Translation gives CNTDRKNTEAFF.

The chain uses TRBV27 and TRBJ2-7, with 16 bases lining up with TRBD2. This CDR3 is 16 amino acids long. The germline CDR1 and CDR2 sequences are MNHEY and SMNVEV (reference sequence). Trimming took 5 bases from V and 6 from J; bases not matched to a gene: 7. DNA for the CDR3: TGTGCCAGCAGTGACGGGACTAGCGGGAGGGCCGGCGAGCAGTACTTC. Translation: CASSDGTSGRAGEQYF.

Only a few counts were recorded for this clonotype. The rearrangement joins TRBV28 to TRBJ2-1; no clear D gene. Germline V gene data show CDR1 as MDHEN and CDR2 as SYDVKM. The CDR3 length is 15 residues. V was trimmed by 6 bases and J by 1 base, leaving 13 bases between them. This chain's CDR3 is CASRRDGRSYNEQFF. Written as DNA, the CDR3 is TGTGCCAGCAGGCGAGACGGGCGATCCTACAATGAGCAGTTCTTC. Full variable domain (outside the CDR3, taken from reference TRBV28 and TRBJ2-1): DVKVTQSSRYLVKRTGEKVFLECVQDMDHENMFWYRQDPGLGLRLIYFSYDVKMKEKGDIPEGYSVSREKKERFSLILESASTNQTSMYLCASRRDGRSYNEQFFGPGTRLTVL.

This clonotype has just a few counts. The chain couples TRBV9 to TRBJ2-5; 8 nucleotides line up with TRBD2. From germline, CDR1 is SGDLS and CDR2 YYNGEE. The CDR3 is 15 amino acids. After removal of 4 bases from V and 0 bases from J, the junction contained 5 bases not matched to a gene. CDR3 DNA: TGTGCCAGCAGCCGGTTAGCGGGGAACCAAGAGACCCAGTACTTC. Amino acid sequence: CASSRLAGNQETQYF.

This clonotype was recorded a few times. The chain recombines TRBV6-5 with TRBJ1-4; D not certain. The CDR3 totals 14 residues. The germline V and J ends were trimmed by 6 bases and 5 bases, with 13 bases remaining between them. Per germline, CDR1 MNHEY and CDR2 SVGAGI. In DNA, the CDR3 is TGTGCCAGCAGCTTACCCGGACCGAATGAAAAACTGTTTTTT. Encoded protein: CASSLPGPNEKLFF.

This chain links TRBV5-6 with TRBJ2-5, with D tentatively TRBD2 (5 bases). V lost 0 bases and J 1 base, leaving 13 bases between the germline ends. The CDR3 length is 16 residues. Germline V gene sequence: CDR1 SGHDT, CDR2 YYEEEE. In nucleotides, the CDR3 is TGTGCCAGCAGCTTGGAGCGGCGCCCATTCCAAGAGACCCAGTACTTC. Translating gives CASSLERRPFQETQYF.

This chain connects TRBV20-1 to TRBJ2-7; 7 bases are a match to TRBD2. Germline V gene sequence: CDR1 DFQATT, CDR2 SNEGSKA (reference sequence). The CDR3 has 14 amino acids. J was trimmed by 2 bases and V by 2 bases; bases with no gene match: 6. The chain's CDR3 is CSARRRDYAYEQYF. In DNA, the CDR3 is TGCAGTGCTAGAAGGCGGGACTATGCCTACGAGCAGTACTTC.

This clonotype was observed a handful of times. CDR3 nucleotide sequence: TGTGCCAGCAGCGGGCGAGGGGACAGGGTATATGGCTACACCTTC. It codes for CASSGRGDRVYGYTF. This sequence joins TRBV7-9 and TRBJ1-2, with 9 nucleotides matching TRBD1. V trimming: 5 bases; J trimming: 5 bases; junction bases outside the gene matches: 9. The CDR3 spans 15 residues. Germline V gives CDR1 SEHNR, CDR2 FQNEAQ (reference sequence).